Shown below are 27 T cell receptor beta chains from a single sample sequenced in a study of blood T cell repertoires in COVID-19. Profiled with immunoSEQ multiplex PCR; TCRdb holds only in-frame clones, not every one. The sample carries approximately 230,000 clones, approximately 90% recorded once. Input material: peripheral blood. The receptor set was obtained from a man under 40 who had recovered from COVID-19.

This chain uses TRBV24-1 with TRBJ2-3, with D possibly TRBD2 on 6 matching bases. Trimming removed 7 bases at V and 2 bases at J, with 12 bases between. The CDR3 has 14 residues. Germline loops: CDR1 KGHDR, CDR2 SFDVKD. CDR3 coding DNA: TGTGCCACCAGGGGGACTCCCCACACAGATACGCAGTATTTT. Residues: CATRGTPHTDTQYF.

V is TRBV11-3 and J is TRBJ1-3, with D hard to call. In germline, CDR1 is SGHNT, CDR2 YENEEA. The length of the CDR3 is 15 residues. The V gene lost 1 base and the J gene lost 2 bases, with 9 bases spanning the gap. DNA for the CDR3: TGTGCCAGCAGCTTAGGCCCTATCCCTGGAAACACCATATATTTT. It codes for CASSLGPIPGNTIYF. The full variable domain, with the rest looked up from reference TRBV11-3 and TRBJ1-3, is EAGVVQSPRYKIIEKKQPVAFWCNPISGHNTLYWYLQNLGQGPELLIRYENEEAVDDSQLPKDRFSAERLKGVDSTLKIQPAELGDSAVYLCASSLGPIPGNTIYFGEGSWLTVV.

V is TRBV7-6 and J is TRBJ2-2; 7 bases are a match to TRBD1. The V gene end was trimmed by 2 bases and the J gene end by 4 bases; junction bases not matched to a gene: 7. This CDR3 has 16 residues. Germline V gene lookup returns CDR1 SGHVS and CDR2 FNYEAQ. CDR3 region: CASSLRTGLLTGELFF. The CDR3 DNA reads as TGTGCCAGCAGCTTACGGACAGGACTCCTCACCGGGGAGCTGTTTTTT.

This chain joins TRBV6-5 and TRBJ2-7; D remains unclear. This CDR3 is 11 amino acids long. The V end was cut by 2 bases, the J end by 3 bases, with 2 bases between. Looked up from germline, CDR1 is MNHEY and CDR2 is SVGAGI. CDR3 amino acids: CASSYLYEQYF. CDR3 in DNA: TGTGCCAGCAGTTACCTCTACGAGCAGTACTTC.

The J gene is TRBJ2-7, the V gene TRBV19; 7 bases fit TRBD2. The CDR3 has 15 amino acids. Germline V gene lookup returns CDR1 LNHDA and CDR2 SQIVND (reference sequence). V dropped 7 bases and J dropped 2; count of bases not matched to a gene: 11. CDR3 DNA sequence: TGTGCCAGTACCATGACTAGCTCATTTACCTACGAGCAGTACTTC. Encoded protein: CASTMTSSFTYEQYF. The whole variable domain, remainder taken from reference TRBV19 and TRBJ2-7, is DGGITQSPKYLFRKEGQNVTLSCEQNLNHDAMYWYRQDPGQGLRLIYYSQIVNDFQKGDIAEGYSVSREKKESFPLTVTSAQKNPTAFYLCASTMTSSFTYEQYFGPGTRLTVT.

The chain joins TRBV4-1 to TRBJ2-3; 7 bases agree with TRBD1. CDR1 is MGHRA, CDR2 YSYEKL, per germline. The CDR3 contains 14 residues. The V and J ends lost 2 bases and 6 bases, in that order; junction bases with no gene match: 5. In DNA form, the CDR3 reads TGCGCCAGCAGCCAAACTGACAGGGTGGATACGCAGTATTTT. Encoded protein: CASSQTDRVDTQYF.

This clone has a handful of counts. This chain joins TRBV6-5 and TRBJ2-3; D is perhaps TRBD1 (5 bases). V lost 6 bases, J lost 1 base, and 11 bases lay in between. Germline-derived CDR1 and CDR2 are MNHEY and SVGAGI. This CDR3 spans 14 amino acids. CDR3 protein: CASSPLTGTDTQYF. The CDR3 DNA is TGTGCCAGCAGCCCACTGACAGGCACAGATACGCAGTATTTT.

Written as DNA, the CDR3 is TGTGCCGCACAGGGGTTCGGAGAGACCCAGTACTTC. Protein sequence: CAAQGFGETQYF. The gene calls are TRBV2 and TRBJ2-5, with 7 bases matching TRBD1. This CDR3 contains 12 residues. V was pared by 11 bases and J by 4 bases, with 7 bases of the junction left unmatched. The germline gives CDR1 SNHLY, CDR2 FYNNEI.

In DNA, the CDR3 is TGCAGTGCTAGTGCCCTGACGGAGGGTACGCAGTATTTT. This sequence encodes CSASALTEGTQYF. The chain joins TRBV20-1 to TRBJ2-3; TRBD2 might be the D (6 bases). The germline V gene encodes CDR1 DFQATT and CDR2 SNEGSKA (reference sequence). This CDR3 comprises 13 residues. The V and J ends lost 3 bases and 8 bases respectively, with 15 bases between them.

The chain couples TRBV10-2 to TRBJ1-5, with D possibly being TRBD1 (6 bases). The CDR3 consists of 13 residues. The V end lost 8 bases, the J end lost 6 bases, and 14 bases lay between the germline ends. The V gene's germline CDR1 is WSHSY and CDR2 SAAADI. The CDR3 is CASGTGRVQPQHF. The CDR3 DNA is TGCGCCAGCGGTACAGGGAGGGTTCAGCCCCAGCATTTT.

V and J are TRBV27 and TRBJ2-2, with 11 bases lining up with TRBD2. V was clipped by 7 bases and J by 5 bases; unmatched bases: 9. Germline V gives CDR1 MNHEY, CDR2 SMNVEV (reference sequence). The CDR3 contains 16 residues. CDR3 coding DNA: TGTGCCAGCACGCGTAGCGGGGGGGCGGAAACCGGGGAGCTGTTTTTT. Translated: CASTRSGGAETGELFF.

The J gene is TRBJ2-7, the V gene TRBV5-1; the D gene is possibly TRBD2 (7 bases). The length of the CDR3 is 16 residues. CDR1 is SGHRS, CDR2 YFSETQ, per germline. Trimming removed 0 bases from V and 3 bases from J, with 16 bases in between. CDR3: CASSLGAGADFYEQYF. DNA of the CDR3: TGCGCCAGCAGCTTGGGGGCGGGGGCCGACTTCTACGAGCAGTACTTC.

V is TRBV5-1 and J is TRBJ2-5; 7 positions agree with TRBD1. From germline, CDR1 is SGHRS and CDR2 YFSETQ. This CDR3 has 13 residues. The J segment lost 5 bases and the V segment lost 4 bases, leaving 5 bases of the junction unmatched. In DNA form, the CDR3 reads TGCGCCAGCAGCATAGACAGGGTGGAGACCCAGTACTTC. Its translation is CASSIDRVETQYF.

The CDR3 loop is CASSFREAQYF. As DNA, the CDR3 is TGTGCCAGCAGCTTCAGGGAGGCCCAGTACTTC. The chain couples TRBV5-5 to TRBJ2-5; tentative D call: TRBD2 (6 bases). The germline CDR1 and CDR2 sequences are SGHKS and YYEKEE (reference sequence). V lost 2 bases to trimming and J lost 9 bases, with 8 bases between them. This CDR3 contains 11 residues.

The J gene is TRBJ2-6, the V gene TRBV5-1, with D unclear. This CDR3 spans 16 amino acids. V lost 0 bases and J lost 10, with 17 bases in between. Germline assignment: CDR1 SGHRS and CDR2 YFSETQ. The CDR3 reads CASSLGPLQSPNVLTF. The CDR3 nucleotides are TGCGCCAGCAGCTTGGGCCCCTTACAGAGTCCGAACGTCCTGACTTTC.

In this sample, this clone turned up once. The V gene is TRBV7-9, the J gene TRBJ1-4; D is ambiguous. The CDR3 consists of 14 residues. Trimming cost V 2 bases and J 9 bases, with 13 bases left between them. Germline V gene lookup returns CDR1 SEHNR and CDR2 FQNEAQ (reference sequence). The DNA of the CDR3 is TGTGCCAGCAGCTTATCGGGGTATGACAAAAAACTGTTTTTT. Protein: CASSLSGYDKKLFF.

CDR3 loop: CASSLEAEANYGYTF. DNA of the CDR3: TGCGCCAGCAGCTTGGAGGCAGAGGCTAACTATGGCTACACCTTC. This rearrangement joins TRBV5-1 to TRBJ1-2; D is uncertain. This CDR3 has 15 amino acids. V gave up 0 bases and J gave up 0 bases, with 9 bases separating them. Germline CDR1 SGHRS, CDR2 YFSETQ. The full variable domain, its missing parts supplied by reference TRBV5-1 and TRBJ1-2, is KAGVTQTPRYLIKTRGQQVTLSCSPISGHRSVSWYQQTPGQGLQFLFEYFSETQRNKGNFPGRFSGRQFSNSRSEMNVSTLELGDSALYLCASSLEAEANYGYTFGSGTRLTVV.

V usage is TRBV24-1 and J usage is TRBJ1-2; TRBD1 matches at 11 bases. From germline, CDR1 is KGHDR and CDR2 SFDVKD. The CDR3 has 16 residues. J was trimmed by 10 bases and V by 2 bases; bases with no gene match: 11. The CDR3 loop reads CATSDSFGQGALNYTF. CDR3 in DNA: TGTGCCACCAGTGATTCCTTTGGACAGGGGGCGCTTAACTACACCTTC.

The chain links TRBV5-6 to TRBJ1-1; 8 nucleotides agree with TRBD1. This CDR3 has 14 residues. After removal of 2 bases from V and 3 bases from J, the junction contained 3 bases not matched to a gene. Germline V gene data show CDR1 as SGHDT and CDR2 as YYEEEE. CDR3 nucleotides: TGTGCCAGCAGCTTCGTACAGGGGGACACTGAAGCTTTCTTT. Protein product: CASSFVQGDTEAFF.

This chain links TRBV19 with TRBJ1-5; D is uncertain. V was shortened by 7 bases and J by 3 bases, with 16 bases between the two germline ends. Germline CDR1 LNHDA, CDR2 SQIVND (reference sequence). There are 15 residues in the CDR3. DNA of the CDR3: TGTGCCAGTACCCCGTCCGGGTACCCCAATCAGCCCCAGCATTTT. Its protein product is CASTPSGYPNQPQHF.

The chain combines TRBV13 with TRBJ2-5, with TRBD2 matching over 9 bases. The CDR3 is 15 amino acids. The trim removed 3 bases at V and 2 bases at J, leaving 4 bases unmatched. Germline V gene lookup returns CDR1 PRHDT and CDR2 FYEKMQ (reference sequence). CDR3 DNA: TGTGCCAGCAGCTTCTCTAGCGGGATACAAGAGACCCAGTACTTC. Translating it yields CASSFSSGIQETQYF.

V usage is TRBV9 and J usage is TRBJ2-7; TRBD1 matches at 10 bases. CDR1 and CDR2 (germline): SGDLS, YYNGEE. The CDR3 sequence is 15 residues long. V gave up 0 bases and J gave up 5 bases; unmatched junction bases: 5. The CDR3 DNA sequence: TGTGCCAGCAGCGTAGGTGGGACAGGGGTTAACGAGCAGTACTTC. Translated, it gives CASSVGGTGVNEQYF.

The chain joins TRBV5-8 to TRBJ1-1; D is undetermined. The germline V gene encodes CDR1 SGHTS and CDR2 YDEGEE. Trimming cost V 0 bases and J 11 bases, with 8 bases left between them. The CDR3 covers 11 residues. This chain's CDR3 is CASSLGAGAFF. CDR3 nucleotide sequence: TGTGCCAGCAGCTTGGGGGCGGGGGCTTTCTTT. The whole variable domain, remainder taken from reference TRBV5-8 and TRBJ1-1, is EAGVTQSPTHLIKTRGQQATLRCSPISGHTSVYWYQQALGLGLQFLLWYDEGEERNRGNFPPRFSGRQFPNYSSELNVNALELEDSALYLCASSLGAGAFFGQGTRLTVV.

The chain joins TRBV19 to TRBJ2-1; 12 bases line up with TRBD2. The CDR3 extends over 18 amino acids. Germline V gives CDR1 LNHDA, CDR2 SQIVND (reference sequence). J gave up 7 bases and V 5 bases, and 15 bases lay outside the gene matches. CDR3 residues: CASSARLPSGGGVNEQFF. CDR3 bases: TGTGCCAGTAGTGCAAGGTTACCTAGCGGGGGGGGTGTGAATGAGCAGTTCTTC.

A word on this clone: This same CDR3 is encoded by further DNA sequences in the sample. This chain uses TRBV4-3 with TRBJ2-2; TRBD2 is a possible D gene (5 bases). Trimming took 0 bases from V and 2 from J, leaving 10 bases between them. The germline gives CDR1 LGHNA, CDR2 YSLEER. CDR3 length equals 16 residues. CDR3 bases: TGCGCCAGCAGCCAAGAGGCGGGCCCTAACACCGGGGAGCTGTTTTTT. Translation gives CASSQEAGPNTGELFF.

This clone was seen only a few times. This chain connects TRBV25-1 to TRBJ1-2; D is perhaps TRBD1 (6 bases). Deletions cut 4 bases from V and 8 bases from J, with 11 bases between. The CDR3 length is 12 residues. CDR1 MGHDK and CDR2 SYGVNS come from the germline V gene. The CDR3 protein is CASSVQGYGYTF. The CDR3 DNA follows: TGTGCCAGCAGTGTGCAGGGGTACGGCTACACCTTC.

The chain combines TRBV5-1 with TRBJ2-5; weak D call: TRBD2 (6 bases). The CDR3 is 15 residues long. Germline V gene lookup returns CDR1 SGHRS and CDR2 YFSETQ. Trimming removed 2 bases from V and 2 bases from J, with 13 bases in between. The CDR3 DNA follows: TGCGCCAGCAGCTTAACGGGGGTACCACAAGAGACCCAGTACTTC. Protein product: CASSLTGVPQETQYF.